The 4 T cell receptor beta chains given below trace back to one sample, sequenced in a study of blood T cell repertoires in COVID-19. Here immunoSEQ multiplex PCR was the method, and the copy in TCRdb shows in-frame clones only, minus some. The sample has roughly 220,000 clones; 75% to 85% are singletons. Material: peripheral blood. The receptor source for this set is a woman over 75 with COVID-19, enrolled during active disease.

The chain links TRBV7-9 to TRBJ1-2; tentatively, D is TRBD1 (6 bases). V gave up 3 bases and J gave up 3 bases, with 17 bases separating them. Germline CDR1 and CDR2: SEHNR and FQNEAQ (reference sequence). CDR3 length: 16 residues. DNA for the CDR3: TGTGCCAGCAGCTTGGGTCAGGGGAATAAGGACTATGGCTACACCTTC. It translates to CASSLGQGNKDYGYTF.

The chain joins TRBV10-1 to TRBJ1-3, with D unclear. V was trimmed by 0 bases and J by 2 bases, leaving 8 bases between them. CDR3 length: 15 amino acids. Germline V gene lookup returns CDR1 WNHNN and CDR2 SYGVQD (reference sequence). This CDR3 is CASSESVSAGNTIYF. The CDR3 DNA reads as TGCGCCAGCAGTGAGTCGGTGTCAGCTGGAAACACCATATATTTT.

The rearrangement uses TRBV5-1 and TRBJ1-2; TRBD1 aligns across 10 bases. Germline CDR1 is SGHRS and CDR2 is YFSETQ. CDR3 length equals 14 residues. Losses at the gene ends were 4 bases for V and 5 bases for J; bases not matched to a gene: 5. CDR3 sequence reads: CASSQGQGRYGYTF. The CDR3 region has the DNA TGCGCCAGCAGCCAGGGACAGGGGAGATATGGCTACACCTTC.

The chain couples TRBV10-3 to TRBJ1-5, with a weak D call TRBD1 (6 bases). V was pared by 0 bases and J by 7 bases, with 16 bases between. This CDR3 is built from 16 residues. From germline, CDR1 is ENHRY and CDR2 SYGVKD. CDR3 region: CAISESGAGIGQPQHF. The CDR3 bases are TGTGCCATCAGTGAGTCGGGGGCAGGGATTGGGCAGCCCCAGCATTTT.